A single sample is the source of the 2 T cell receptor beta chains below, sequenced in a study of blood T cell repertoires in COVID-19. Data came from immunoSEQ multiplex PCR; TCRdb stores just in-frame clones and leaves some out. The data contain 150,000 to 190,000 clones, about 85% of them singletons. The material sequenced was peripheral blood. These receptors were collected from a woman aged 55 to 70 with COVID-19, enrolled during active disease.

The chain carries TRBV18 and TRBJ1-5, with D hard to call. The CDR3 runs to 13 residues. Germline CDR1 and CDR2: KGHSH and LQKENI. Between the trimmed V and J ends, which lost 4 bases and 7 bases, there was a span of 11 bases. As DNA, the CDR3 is TGTGCCAGCTCACTAATACCGGGACAGCCCCAGCATTTT. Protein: CASSLIPGQPQHF.

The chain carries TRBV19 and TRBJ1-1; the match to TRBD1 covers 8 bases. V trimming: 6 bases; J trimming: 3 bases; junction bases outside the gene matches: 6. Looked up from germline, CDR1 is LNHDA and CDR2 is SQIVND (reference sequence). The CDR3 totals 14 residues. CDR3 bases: TGTGCCAGTAGCACGGACAGGGAGGACACTGAAGCTTTCTTT. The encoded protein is CASSTDREDTEAFF.